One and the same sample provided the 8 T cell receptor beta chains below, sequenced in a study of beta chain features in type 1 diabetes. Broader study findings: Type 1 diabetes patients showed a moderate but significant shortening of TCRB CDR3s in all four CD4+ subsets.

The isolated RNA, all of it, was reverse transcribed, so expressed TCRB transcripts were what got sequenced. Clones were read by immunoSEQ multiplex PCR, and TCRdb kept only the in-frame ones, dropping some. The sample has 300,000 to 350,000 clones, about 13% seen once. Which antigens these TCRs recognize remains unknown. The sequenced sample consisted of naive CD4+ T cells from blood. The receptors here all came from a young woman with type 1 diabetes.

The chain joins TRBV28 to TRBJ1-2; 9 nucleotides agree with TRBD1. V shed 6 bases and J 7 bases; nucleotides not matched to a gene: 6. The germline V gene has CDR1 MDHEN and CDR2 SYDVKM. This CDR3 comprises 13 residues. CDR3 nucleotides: TGTGCCAGCAGGAGGACAGGGGCGGGTGGCTACACCTTC. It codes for CASRRTGAGGYTF.

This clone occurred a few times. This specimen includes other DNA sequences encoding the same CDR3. CDR3 protein: CAISESRSTDTQYF. The CDR3 DNA is TGTGCCATCAGTGAGTCGCGAAGCACAGATACGCAGTATTTT. The chain joins TRBV10-3 to TRBJ2-3, with D unresolved. Germline CDR1 reads ENHRY; CDR2 reads SYGVKD. The CDR3 consists of 14 residues. The germline V and J ends were trimmed by 0 bases and 0 bases, with 4 bases remaining between them.

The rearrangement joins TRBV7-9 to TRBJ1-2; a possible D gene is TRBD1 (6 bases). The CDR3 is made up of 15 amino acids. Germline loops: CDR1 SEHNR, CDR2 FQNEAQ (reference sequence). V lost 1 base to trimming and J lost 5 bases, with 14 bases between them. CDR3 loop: CASSLGRGTLYGYTF. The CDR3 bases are TGTGCCAGCAGCTTAGGTCGTGGGACACTTTATGGCTACACCTTC.

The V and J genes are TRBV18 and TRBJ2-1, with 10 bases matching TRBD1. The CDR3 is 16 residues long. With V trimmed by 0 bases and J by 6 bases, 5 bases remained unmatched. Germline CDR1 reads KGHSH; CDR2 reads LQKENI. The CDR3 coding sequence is TGTGCCAGCTCACCACCGGGACAGGGGATGGTCAATGAGCAGTTCTTC. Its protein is CASSPPGQGMVNEQFF. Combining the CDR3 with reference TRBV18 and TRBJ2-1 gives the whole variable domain NAGVMQNPRHLVRRRGQEARLRCSPMKGHSHVYWYRQLPEEGLKFMVYLQKENIIDESGMPKERFSAEFPKEGPSILRIQQVVRGDSAAYFCASSPPGQGMVNEQFFGPGTRLTVL.

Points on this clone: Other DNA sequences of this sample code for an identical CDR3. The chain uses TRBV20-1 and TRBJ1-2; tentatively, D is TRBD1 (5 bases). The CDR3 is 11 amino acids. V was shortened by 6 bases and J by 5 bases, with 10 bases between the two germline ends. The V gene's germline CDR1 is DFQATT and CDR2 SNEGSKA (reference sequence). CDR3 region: CSATGPYGYTF. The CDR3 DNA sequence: TGCAGTGCAACAGGACCTTATGGCTACACCTTC.

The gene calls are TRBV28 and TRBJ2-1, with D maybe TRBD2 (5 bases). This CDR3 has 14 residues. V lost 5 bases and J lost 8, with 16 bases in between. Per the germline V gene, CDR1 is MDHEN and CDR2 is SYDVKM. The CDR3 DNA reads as TGTGCCAGCAGTCTCGTTGGGAGAATCGATGAGCAGTTCTTC. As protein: CASSLVGRIDEQFF. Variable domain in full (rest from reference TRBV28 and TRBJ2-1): DVKVTQSSRYLVKRTGEKVFLECVQDMDHENMFWYRQDPGLGLRLIYFSYDVKMKEKGDIPEGYSVSREKKERFSLILESASTNQTSMYLCASSLVGRIDEQFFGPGTRLTVL.

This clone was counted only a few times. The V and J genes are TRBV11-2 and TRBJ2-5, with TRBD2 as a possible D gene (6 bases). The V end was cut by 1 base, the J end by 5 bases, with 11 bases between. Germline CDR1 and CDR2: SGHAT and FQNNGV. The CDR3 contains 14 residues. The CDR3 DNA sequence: TGTGCCAGCAGCTTAGGGACTATTGGGGAGACCCAGTACTTC. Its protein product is CASSLGTIGETQYF.

Here the CDR3 reads CASSLAGRTLTDTQYF. The CDR3 DNA reads as TGTGCCAGCAGTCTTGCGGGACGGACACTTACAGATACGCAGTATTTT. The chain employs TRBV27 and TRBJ2-3, with D perhaps matching TRBD2 (6 bases). This CDR3 contains 16 residues. V gave up 5 bases and J gave up 3 bases, with 18 bases separating them. Germline CDR1 and CDR2: MNHEY and SMNVEV (reference sequence).